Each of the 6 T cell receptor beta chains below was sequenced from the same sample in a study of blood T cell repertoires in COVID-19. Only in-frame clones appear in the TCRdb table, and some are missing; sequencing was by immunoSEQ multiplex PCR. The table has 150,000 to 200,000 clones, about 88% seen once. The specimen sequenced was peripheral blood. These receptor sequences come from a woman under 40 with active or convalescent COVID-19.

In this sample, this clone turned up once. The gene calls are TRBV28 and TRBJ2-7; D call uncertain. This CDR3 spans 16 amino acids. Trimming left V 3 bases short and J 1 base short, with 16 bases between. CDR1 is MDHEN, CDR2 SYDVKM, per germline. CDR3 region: CASSFTLSEVSYEQYF. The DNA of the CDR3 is TGTGCCAGCAGTTTTACTTTGAGCGAGGTGTCCTACGAGCAGTACTTC.

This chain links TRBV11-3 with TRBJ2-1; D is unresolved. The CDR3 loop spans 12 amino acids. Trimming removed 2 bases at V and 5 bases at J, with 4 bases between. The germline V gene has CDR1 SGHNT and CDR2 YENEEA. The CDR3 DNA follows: TGTGCCAGCAGCTTATCTGACAATGAGCAGTTCTTC. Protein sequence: CASSLSDNEQFF.

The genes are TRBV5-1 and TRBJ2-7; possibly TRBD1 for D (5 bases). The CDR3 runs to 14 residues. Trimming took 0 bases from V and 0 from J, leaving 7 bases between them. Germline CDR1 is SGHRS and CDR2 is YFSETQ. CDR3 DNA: TGCGCCAGCAGCTTGGGACAGAACTCCTACGAGCAGTACTTC. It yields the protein CASSLGQNSYEQYF.

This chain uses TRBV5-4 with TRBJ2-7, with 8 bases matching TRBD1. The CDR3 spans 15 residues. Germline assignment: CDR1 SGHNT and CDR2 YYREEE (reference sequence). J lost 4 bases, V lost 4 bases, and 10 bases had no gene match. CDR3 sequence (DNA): TGTGCCAGCAGCACTCAGGACAGGGTTAGTTACGAGCAGTACTTC. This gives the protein CASSTQDRVSYEQYF.

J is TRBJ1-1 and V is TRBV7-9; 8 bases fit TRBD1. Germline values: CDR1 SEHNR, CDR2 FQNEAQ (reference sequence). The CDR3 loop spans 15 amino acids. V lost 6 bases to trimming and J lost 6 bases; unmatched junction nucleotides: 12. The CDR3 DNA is TGTGCCAGCAGTCGCTTCGGACAGGGTGGGTCTGAAGCTTTCTTT. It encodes CASSRFGQGGSEAFF.

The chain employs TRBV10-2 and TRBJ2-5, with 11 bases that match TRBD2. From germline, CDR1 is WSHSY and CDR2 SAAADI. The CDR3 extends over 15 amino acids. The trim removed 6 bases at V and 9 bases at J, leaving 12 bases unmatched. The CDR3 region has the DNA TGCGCCAGCAGAGTAGCGGGGGGGACCCTGGGGGCCCAGTACTTC. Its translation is CASRVAGGTLGAQYF.